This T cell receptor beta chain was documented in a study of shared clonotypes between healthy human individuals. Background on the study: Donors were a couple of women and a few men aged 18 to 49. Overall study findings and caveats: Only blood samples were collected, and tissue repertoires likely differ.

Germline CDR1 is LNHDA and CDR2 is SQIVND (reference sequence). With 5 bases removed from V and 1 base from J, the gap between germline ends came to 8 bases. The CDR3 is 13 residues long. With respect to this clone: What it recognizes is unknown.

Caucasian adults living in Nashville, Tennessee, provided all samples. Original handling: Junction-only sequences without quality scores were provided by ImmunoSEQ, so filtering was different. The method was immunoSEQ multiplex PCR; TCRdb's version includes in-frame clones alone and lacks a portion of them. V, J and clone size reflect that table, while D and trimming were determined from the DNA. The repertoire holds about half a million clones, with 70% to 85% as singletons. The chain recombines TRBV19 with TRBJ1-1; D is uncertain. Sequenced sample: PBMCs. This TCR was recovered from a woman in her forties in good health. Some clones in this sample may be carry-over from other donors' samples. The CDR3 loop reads CASSESENTEAFF. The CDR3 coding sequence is TGTGCCAGTAGTGAGTCTGAGAACACTGAAGCTTTCTTT.